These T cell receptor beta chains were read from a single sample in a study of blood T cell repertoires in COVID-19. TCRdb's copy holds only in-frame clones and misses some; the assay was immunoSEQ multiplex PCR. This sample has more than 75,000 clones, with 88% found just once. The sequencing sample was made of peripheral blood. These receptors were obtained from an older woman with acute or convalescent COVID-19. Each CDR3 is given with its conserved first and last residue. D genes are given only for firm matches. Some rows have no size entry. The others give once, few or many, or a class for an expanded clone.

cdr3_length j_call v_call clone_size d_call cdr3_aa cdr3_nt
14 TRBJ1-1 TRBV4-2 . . CASSQVPGNTEAFF TGTGCCAGCAGCCAAGTGCCAGGCAACACTGAAGCTTTCTTT
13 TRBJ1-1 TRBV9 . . CASSAAGRTEAFF TGTGCCAGCAGCGCTGCGGGCAGGACTGAAGCTTTCTTT
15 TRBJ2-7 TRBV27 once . CASSPRTVTSYEQYF TGTGCCAGCAGTCCGCGGACAGTAACCTCCTACGAGCAGTACTTC
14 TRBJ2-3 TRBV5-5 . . CASSSPDYTDTQYF TGTGCCAGTAGCTCCCCGGACTACACAGATACGCAGTATTTT
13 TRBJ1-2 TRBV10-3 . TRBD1 CAISGQGNYGYTF TGTGCCATCAGTGGACAGGGGAACTATGGCTACACCTTC
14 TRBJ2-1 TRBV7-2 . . CASSLFWGDNEQFF TGTGCCAGCAGCTTATTTTGGGGCGACAATGAGCAGTTCTTC
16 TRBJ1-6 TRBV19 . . CASSNGKDSYNSPLHF TGTGCCAGTAGTAACGGGAAAGACTCCTATAATTCACCCCTCCACTTT
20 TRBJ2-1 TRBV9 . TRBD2 CASSPGPGLADASEYNEQFF TGTGCCAGCAGCCCAGGGCCCGGACTAGCGGACGCGTCCGAATACAATGAGCAGTTCTTC
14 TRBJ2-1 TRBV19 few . CASSIAGLANEQFF TGTGCCAGTAGTATAGCGGGATTAGCCAATGAGCAGTTCTTC
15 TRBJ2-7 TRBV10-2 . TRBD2 CASSESGTSGIQRYF TGCGCCAGCAGTGAGTCCGGGACTAGCGGGATTCAACGGTACTTC
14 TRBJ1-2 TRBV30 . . CAWSVRGPWRGYTF TGTGCCTGGAGTGTAAGGGGTCCTTGGCGTGGCTACACCTTC
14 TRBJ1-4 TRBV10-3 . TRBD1 CAIGDSATNEKLFF TGTGCCATCGGGGACAGTGCAACTAATGAAAAACTGTTTTTT
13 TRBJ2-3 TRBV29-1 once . CSVEHLFEDTQYF TGCAGCGTTGAACATCTATTTGAAGATACGCAGTATTTT
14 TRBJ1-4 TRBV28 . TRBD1 CASSRGGVNEKLFF TGTGCCAGCAGCCGAGGGGGCGTGAATGAAAAACTGTTTTTT
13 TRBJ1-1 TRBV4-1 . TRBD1 CASSQGTGGEAFF TGCGCCAGCAGCCAGGGGACAGGGGGCGAAGCTTTCTTT
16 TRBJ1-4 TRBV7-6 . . CASSHAFRGPNEKLFF TGTGCCAGCAGCCACGCTTTTAGGGGTCCTAATGAAAAACTGTTTTTT
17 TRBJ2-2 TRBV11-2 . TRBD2 CASSPAPGLVGIGELFF TGTGCCAGCAGCCCTGCCCCGGGACTAGTAGGAATCGGGGAGCTGTTTTTT